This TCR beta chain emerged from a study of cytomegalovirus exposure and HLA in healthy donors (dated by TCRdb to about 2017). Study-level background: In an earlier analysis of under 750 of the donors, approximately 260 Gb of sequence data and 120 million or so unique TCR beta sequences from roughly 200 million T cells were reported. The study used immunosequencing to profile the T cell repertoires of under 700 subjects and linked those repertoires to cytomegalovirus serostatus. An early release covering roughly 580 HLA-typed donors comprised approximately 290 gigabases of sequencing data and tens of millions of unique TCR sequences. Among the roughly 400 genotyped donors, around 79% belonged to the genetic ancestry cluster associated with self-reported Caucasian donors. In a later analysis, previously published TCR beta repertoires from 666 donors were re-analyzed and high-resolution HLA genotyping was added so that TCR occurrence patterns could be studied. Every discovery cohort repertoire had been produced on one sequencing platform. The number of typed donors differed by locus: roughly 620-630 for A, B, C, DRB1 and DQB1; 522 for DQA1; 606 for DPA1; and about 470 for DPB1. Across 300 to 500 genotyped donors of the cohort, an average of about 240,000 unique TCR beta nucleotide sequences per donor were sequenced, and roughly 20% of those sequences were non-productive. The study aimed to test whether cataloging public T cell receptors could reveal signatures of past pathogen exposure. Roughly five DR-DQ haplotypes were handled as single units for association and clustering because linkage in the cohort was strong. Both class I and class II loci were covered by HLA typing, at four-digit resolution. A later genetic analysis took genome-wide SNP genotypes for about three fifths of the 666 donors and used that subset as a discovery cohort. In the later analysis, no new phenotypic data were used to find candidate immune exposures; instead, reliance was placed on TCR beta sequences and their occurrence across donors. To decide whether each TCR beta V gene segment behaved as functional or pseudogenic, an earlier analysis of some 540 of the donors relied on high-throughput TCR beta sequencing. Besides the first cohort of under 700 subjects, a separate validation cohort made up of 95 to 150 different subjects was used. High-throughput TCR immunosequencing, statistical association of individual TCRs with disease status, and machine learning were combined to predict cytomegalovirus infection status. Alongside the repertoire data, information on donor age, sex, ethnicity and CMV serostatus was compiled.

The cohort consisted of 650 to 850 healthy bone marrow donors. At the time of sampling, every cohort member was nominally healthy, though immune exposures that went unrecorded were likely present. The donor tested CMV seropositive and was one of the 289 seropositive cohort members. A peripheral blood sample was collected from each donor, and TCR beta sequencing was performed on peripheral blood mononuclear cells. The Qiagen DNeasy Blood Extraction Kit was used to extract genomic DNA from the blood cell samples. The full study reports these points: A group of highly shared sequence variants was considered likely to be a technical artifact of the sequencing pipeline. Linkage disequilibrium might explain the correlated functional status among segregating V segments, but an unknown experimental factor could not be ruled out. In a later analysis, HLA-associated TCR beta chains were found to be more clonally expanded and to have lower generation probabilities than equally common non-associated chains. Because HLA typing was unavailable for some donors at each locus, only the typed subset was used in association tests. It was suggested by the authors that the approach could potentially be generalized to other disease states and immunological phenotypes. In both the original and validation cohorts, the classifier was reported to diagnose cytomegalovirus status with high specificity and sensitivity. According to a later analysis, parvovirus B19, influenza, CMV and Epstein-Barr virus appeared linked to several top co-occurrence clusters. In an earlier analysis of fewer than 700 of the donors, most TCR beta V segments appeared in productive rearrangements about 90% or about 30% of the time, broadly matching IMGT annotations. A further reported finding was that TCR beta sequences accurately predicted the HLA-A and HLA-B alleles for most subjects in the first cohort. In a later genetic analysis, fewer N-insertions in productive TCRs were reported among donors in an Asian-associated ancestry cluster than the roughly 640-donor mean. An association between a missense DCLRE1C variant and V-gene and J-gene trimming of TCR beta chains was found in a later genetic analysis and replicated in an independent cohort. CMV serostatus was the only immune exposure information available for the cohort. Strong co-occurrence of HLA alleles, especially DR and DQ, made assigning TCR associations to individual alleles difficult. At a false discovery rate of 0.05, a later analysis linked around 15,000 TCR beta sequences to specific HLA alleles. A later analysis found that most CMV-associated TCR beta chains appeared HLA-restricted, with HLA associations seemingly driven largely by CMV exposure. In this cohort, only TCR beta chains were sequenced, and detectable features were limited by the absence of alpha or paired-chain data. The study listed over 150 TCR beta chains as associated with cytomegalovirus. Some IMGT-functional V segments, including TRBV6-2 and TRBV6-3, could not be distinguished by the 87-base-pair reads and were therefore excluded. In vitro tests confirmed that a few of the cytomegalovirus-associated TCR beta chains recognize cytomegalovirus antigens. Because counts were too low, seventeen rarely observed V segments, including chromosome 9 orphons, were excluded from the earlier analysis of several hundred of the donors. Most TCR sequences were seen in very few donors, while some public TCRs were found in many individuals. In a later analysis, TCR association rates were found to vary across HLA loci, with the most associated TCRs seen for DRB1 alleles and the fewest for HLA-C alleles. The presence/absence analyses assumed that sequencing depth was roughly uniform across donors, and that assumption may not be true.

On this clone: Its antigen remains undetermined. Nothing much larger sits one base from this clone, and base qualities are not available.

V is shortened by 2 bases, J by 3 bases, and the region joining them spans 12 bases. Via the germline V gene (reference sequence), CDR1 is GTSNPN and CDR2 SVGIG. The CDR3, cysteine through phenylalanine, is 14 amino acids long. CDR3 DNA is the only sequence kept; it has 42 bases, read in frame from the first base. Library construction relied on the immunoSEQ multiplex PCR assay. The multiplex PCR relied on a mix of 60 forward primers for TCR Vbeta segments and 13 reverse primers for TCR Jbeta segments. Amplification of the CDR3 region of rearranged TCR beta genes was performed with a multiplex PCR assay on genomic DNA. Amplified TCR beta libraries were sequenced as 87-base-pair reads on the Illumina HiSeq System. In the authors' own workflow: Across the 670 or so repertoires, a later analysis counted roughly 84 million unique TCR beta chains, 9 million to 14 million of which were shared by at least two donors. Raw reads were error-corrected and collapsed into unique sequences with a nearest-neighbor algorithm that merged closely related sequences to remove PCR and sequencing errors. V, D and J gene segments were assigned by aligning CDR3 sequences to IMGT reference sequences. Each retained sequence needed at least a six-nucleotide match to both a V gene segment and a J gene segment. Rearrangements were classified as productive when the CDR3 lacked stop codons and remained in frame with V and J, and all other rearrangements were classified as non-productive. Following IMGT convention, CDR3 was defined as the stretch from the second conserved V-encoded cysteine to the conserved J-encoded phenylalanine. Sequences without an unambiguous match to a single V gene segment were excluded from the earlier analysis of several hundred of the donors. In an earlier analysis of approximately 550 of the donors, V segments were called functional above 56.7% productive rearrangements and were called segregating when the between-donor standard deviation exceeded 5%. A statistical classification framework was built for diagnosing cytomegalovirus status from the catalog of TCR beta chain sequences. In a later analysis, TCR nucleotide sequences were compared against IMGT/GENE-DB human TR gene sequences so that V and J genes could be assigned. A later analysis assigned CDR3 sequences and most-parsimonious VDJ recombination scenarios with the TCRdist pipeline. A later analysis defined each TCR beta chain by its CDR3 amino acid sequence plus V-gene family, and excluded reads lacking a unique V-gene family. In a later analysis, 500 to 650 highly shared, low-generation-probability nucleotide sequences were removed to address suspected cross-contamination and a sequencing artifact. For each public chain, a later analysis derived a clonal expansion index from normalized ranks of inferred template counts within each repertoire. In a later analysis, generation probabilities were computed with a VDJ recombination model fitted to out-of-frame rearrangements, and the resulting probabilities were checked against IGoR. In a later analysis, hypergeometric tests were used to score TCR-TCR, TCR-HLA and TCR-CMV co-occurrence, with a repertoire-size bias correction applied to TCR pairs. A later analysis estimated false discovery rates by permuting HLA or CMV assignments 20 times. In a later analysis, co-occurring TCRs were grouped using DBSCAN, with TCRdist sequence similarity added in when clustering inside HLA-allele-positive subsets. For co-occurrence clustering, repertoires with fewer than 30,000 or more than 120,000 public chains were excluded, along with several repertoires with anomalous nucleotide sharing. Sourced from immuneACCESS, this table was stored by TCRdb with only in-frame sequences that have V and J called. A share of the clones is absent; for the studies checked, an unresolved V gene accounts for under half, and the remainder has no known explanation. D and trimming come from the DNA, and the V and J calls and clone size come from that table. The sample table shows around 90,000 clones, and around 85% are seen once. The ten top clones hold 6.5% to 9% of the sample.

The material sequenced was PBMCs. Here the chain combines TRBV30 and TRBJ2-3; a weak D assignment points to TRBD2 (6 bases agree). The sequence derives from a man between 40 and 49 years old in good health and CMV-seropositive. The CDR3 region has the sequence CAWSFGGKTDTQYF. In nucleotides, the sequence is TGTGCCTGGAGTTTTGGGGGGAAGACAGATACGCAGTATTTT.